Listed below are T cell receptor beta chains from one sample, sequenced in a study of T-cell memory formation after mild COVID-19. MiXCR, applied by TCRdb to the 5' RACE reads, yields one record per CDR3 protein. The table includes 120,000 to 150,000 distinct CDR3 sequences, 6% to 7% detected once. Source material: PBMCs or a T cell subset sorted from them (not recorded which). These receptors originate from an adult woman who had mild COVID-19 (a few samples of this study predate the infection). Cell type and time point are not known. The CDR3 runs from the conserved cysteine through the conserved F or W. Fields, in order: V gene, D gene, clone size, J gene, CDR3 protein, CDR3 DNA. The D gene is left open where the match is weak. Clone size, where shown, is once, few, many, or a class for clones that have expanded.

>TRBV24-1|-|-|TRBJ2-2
CATSEGRTNTGELFF
TGTGCCACCAGTGAAGGCCGAACGAACACCGGGGAGCTGTTTTTT
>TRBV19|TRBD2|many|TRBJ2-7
CASSLGLAGTFSYEQYF
TGTGCCAGTAGCTTGGGACTAGCGGGGACCTTCTCCTACGAGCAGTACTTC
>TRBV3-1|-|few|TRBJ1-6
CASSPDSRVGNSPLHF
TGTGCCAGCAGCCCAGATTCCAGGGTCGGGAATTCACCCCTCCACTTT
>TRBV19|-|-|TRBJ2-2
CASRPGQANTGELFF
TGTGCCAGTAGACCCGGGCAGGCGAACACCGGGGAGCTGTTTTTT
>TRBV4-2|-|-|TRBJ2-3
CASSQEYGGTQYF
TGTGCCAGCAGCCAAGAATATGGGGGCACGCAGTATTTT
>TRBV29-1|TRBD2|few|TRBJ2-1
CSVELASGRDEQFF
TGCAGCGTTGAGCTTGCTAGCGGGAGGGATGAGCAGTTCTTC
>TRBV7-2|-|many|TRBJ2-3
CASSLNPASTDTQYF
TGTGCCAGCAGCTTAAACCCCGCCAGCACAGATACGCAGTATTTT
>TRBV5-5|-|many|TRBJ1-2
CASSLGTGYGYTF
TGTGCCAGCAGCTTGGGAACAGGCTATGGCTACACCTTC
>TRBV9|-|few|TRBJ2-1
CASTLAPSGEQFF
TGTGCCAGCACCCTAGCCCCGTCGGGTGAGCAGTTCTTC
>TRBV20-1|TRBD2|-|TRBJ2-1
CSARPVAGGPYNEQFF
TGCAGTGCTAGACCTGTAGCGGGAGGCCCCTACAATGAGCAGTTCTTC
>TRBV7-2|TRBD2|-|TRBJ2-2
CASSLPGGEELFF
TGTGCCAGCAGCTTACCGGGGGGTGAGGAGCTGTTTTTT
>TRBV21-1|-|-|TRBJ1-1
CASSMIFGGDPNTEAFF
TGTGCCAGCAGCATGATCTTCGGAGGGGACCCGAACACTGAAGCTTTCTTT
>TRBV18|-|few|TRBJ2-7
CASSPRTSSYEQYF
TGTGCCAGCTCACCAAGGACCTCCTCCTACGAGCAGTACTTC
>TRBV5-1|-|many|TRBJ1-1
CASSLRRAGMNTEAFF
TGCGCCAGCAGCTTGAGGAGGGCGGGGATGAACACTGAAGCTTTCTTT
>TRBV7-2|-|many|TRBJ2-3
CASSLRGGGAGTDTQYF
TGTGCCAGCAGCTTAAGGGGGGGCGGGGCTGGCACAGATACGCAGTATTTT
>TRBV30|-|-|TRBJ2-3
CAWQGTDTQYF
TGTGCCTGGCAAGGCACAGATACGCAGTATTTT
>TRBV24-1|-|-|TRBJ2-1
CATSDSTWGQFF
TGTGCCACCAGTGACTCAACCTGGGGGCAGTTCTTC
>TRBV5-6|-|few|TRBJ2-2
CASSLTLGTLNTGELFF
TGTGCCAGCAGCTTGACGCTTGGGACACTGAACACCGGGGAGCTGTTTTTT
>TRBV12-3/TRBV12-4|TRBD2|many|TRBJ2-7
CASSLGGLAVSEQYF
TGTGCCAGCAGTTTGGGGGGACTAGCGGTCTCTGAGCAGTACTTC
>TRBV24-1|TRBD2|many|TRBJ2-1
CATSASSAGGPRDEQFF
TGTGCCACCAGTGCTTCCTCTGCGGGAGGGCCTCGTGATGAGCAGTTCTTC
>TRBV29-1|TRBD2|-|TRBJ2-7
CSVYGTTTTKQYF
TGCAGCGTATACGGGACTACGACTACGAAACAGTACTTC
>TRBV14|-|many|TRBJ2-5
CASSHLGPWGETQYF
TGTGCCAGCAGCCACTTAGGACCTTGGGGCGAGACCCAGTACTTC
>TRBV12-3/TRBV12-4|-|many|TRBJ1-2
CASSLEGGEAYGYTF
TGTGCCAGCAGTTTAGAGGGAGGGGAGGCCTATGGCTACACCTTC
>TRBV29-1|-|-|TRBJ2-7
CSVEWVGVSPYEQYF
TGCAGCGTTGAATGGGTGGGAGTGTCCCCTTACGAGCAGTACTTC
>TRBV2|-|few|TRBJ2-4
CASSITLGLAKNIQYF
TGTGCCAGCAGTATTACTCTGGGGTTAGCCAAAAACATTCAGTACTTC
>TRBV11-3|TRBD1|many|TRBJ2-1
CASSPRGLTYNEQFF
TGTGCCAGCAGTCCCAGGGGGCTGACGTACAATGAGCAGTTCTTC
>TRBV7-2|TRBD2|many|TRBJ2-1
CASSLHTSEQFF
TGTGCCAGCAGCTTGCATACTAGCGAACAGTTCTTC
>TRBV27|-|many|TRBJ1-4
CASSLYGPTSQKLFF
TGTGCCAGCAGTTTATACGGGCCGACTTCTCAAAAACTGTTTTTT
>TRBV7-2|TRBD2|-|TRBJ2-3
CASSLAGTSGRTDTQYF
TGTGCCAGCAGCTTAGCAGGGACTAGCGGGAGAACAGATACGCAGTATTTT
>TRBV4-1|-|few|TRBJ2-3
CASSHGTRRLGNTDTQYF
TGCGCCAGCAGCCACGGGACGAGGCGGTTGGGGAACACAGATACGCAGTATTTT
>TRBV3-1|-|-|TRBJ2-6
CASSQESISGANVLTF
TGTGCCAGCAGCCAAGAGAGTATCTCTGGGGCCAACGTCCTGACTTTC
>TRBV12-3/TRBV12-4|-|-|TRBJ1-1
CASSSRRHMNTEAFF
TGTGCCAGCAGTTCCCGGCGACACATGAACACTGAAGCTTTCTTT
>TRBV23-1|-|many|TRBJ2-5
CASSQGRDGTKRLQETQYF
TGCGCCAGCAGTCAAGGACGGGACGGGACGAAACGCTTACAAGAGACCCAGTACTTC
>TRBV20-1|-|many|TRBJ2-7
CSAYSGTGNGYEQYF
TGCAGTGCTTATTCGGGGACTGGGAACGGCTACGAGCAGTACTTC
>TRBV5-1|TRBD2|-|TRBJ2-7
CASMTSGGDYEQYF
TGCGCCAGCATGACTAGCGGGGGGGACTACGAGCAGTACTTC
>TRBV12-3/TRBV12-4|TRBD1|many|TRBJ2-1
CASSPRGRARNEQFF
TGTGCCAGCAGTCCCAGGGGGAGAGCTAGGAATGAGCAGTTCTTC
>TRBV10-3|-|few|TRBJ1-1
CAISVGVGYEAFF
TGTGCCATCAGTGTTGGGGTCGGGTATGAAGCTTTCTTT
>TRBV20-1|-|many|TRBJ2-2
CSARHPGKMNTGELFF
TGCAGTGCTAGACATCCAGGGAAGATGAACACCGGGGAGCTGTTTTTT
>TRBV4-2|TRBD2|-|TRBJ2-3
CASSQVGTSGTSTDTQYF
TGTGCCAGCAGCCAAGTGGGGACTAGCGGGACGTCCACAGATACGCAGTATTTT
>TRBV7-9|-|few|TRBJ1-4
CASSFTGSNEKLFF
TGTGCCAGCAGCTTTACAGGGAGCAATGAAAAACTGTTTTTT
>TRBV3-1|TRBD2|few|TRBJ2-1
CASSQVGGGASEQFF
TGTGCCAGCAGCCAAGTGGGCGGGGGGGCCTCTGAGCAGTTCTTC
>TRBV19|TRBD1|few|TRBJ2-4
CASSDTGTGESNIQYF
TGTGCCAGTAGTGATACCGGGACAGGGGAGAGCAACATTCAGTACTTC
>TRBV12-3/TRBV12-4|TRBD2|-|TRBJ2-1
CASSSWTSGAYNEQFF
TGTGCCAGCAGTTCATGGACTAGCGGAGCTTACAATGAGCAGTTCTTC
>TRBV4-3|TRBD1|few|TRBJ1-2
CASSQDWGQGNYGYTF
TGCGCCAGCAGCCAAGACTGGGGACAGGGGAACTATGGCTACACCTTC
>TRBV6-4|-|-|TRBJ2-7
CASSDKGDTYYEQYF
TGTGCCAGCAGTGACAAGGGAGACACATACTACGAGCAGTACTTC
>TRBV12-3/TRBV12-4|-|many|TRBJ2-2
CASSPGRRAGELFF
TGTGCCAGCAGTCCGGGACGGAGAGCCGGGGAGCTGTTTTTT
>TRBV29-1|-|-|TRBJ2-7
CSMIKGKGGEQYF
TGCAGCATGATAAAGGGGAAGGGGGGAGAGCAGTACTTC
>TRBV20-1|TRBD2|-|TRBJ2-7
CSAPWEGLNEQYF
TGCAGTGCTCCCTGGGAGGGCCTAAACGAGCAGTACTTC
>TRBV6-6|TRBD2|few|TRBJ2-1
CASSSHSLAGVLEQFF
TGTGCCAGCAGTTCTCATTCACTAGCGGGAGTCCTCGAGCAGTTCTTC
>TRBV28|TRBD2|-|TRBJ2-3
CASRKLAGGPTDTQYF
TGTGCCAGCAGGAAACTAGCGGGGGGGCCCACAGATACGCAGTATTTT
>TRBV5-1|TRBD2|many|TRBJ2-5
CASSLTSGRETQYF
TGCGCCAGCAGCTTGACTAGCGGGAGGGAGACCCAGTACTTC
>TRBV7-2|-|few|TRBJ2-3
CASSQGDRWSTDTQYF
TGTGCCAGCAGCCAGGGCGATCGCTGGAGCACAGATACGCAGTATTTT
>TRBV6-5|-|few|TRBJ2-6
CASSLISANVLTF
TGTGCCAGCAGCCTGATATCGGCCAACGTCCTGACTTTC